In this sample, the clone carrying this TCR beta chain turned up a few times. Its target is not known. Unique molecular identifiers were used to barcode this TCRbeta library. MiXCR, applied by TCRdb to the PCR reads, yields one record per CDR3 protein. This table holds some 840,000 distinct CDR3 sequences, approximately 15% found once. These data originate in a study of T-cell reconstitution after alpha-beta-depleted transplantation in children. Regarding the study as a whole: Some patients' high day-60 TCRbeta diversity was attributed to recipient cells surviving conditioning. Hyperexpanded clones declined; after one year, newly produced T cells mostly supplied diversity. Reports say that about two months after transplant, the alpha-beta T cells came out of several hundred graft clones that had expanded.

Unmatched junction bases numbered 6, after V lost 0 bases and J lost 1 base. In germline, CDR1 is SGHRS, CDR2 YFSETQ. The CDR3 length is 17 residues. This clonotype originated in a male patient younger than 18 who had a stem cell transplant for acute lymphoblastic leukemia, so the T cells may come from the graft donor. Sequences were derived from PBMCs, mostly from graft donor cells, sampled 360 days after TCRalphabeta/CD19-depleted stem cell transplant. The chain combines TRBV5-1 with TRBJ2-3; TRBD1 matches 9 bases. The chain's CDR3 is CASSLDKDRGRTDTQYF. CDR3 bases: TGCGCCAGCAGCTTGGACAAGGACAGGGGACGCACAGATACGCAGTATTTT.